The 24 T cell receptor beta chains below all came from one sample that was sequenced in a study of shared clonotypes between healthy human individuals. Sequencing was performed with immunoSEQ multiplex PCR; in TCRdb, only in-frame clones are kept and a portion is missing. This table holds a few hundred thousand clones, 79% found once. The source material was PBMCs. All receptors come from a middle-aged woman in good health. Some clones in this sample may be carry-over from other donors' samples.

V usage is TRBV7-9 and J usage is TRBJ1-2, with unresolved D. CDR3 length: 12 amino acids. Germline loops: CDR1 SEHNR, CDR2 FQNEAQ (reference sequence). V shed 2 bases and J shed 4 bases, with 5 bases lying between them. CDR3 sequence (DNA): TGTGCCAGCAGCTTATATGGCTATGGCTACACCTTC. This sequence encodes CASSLYGYGYTF.

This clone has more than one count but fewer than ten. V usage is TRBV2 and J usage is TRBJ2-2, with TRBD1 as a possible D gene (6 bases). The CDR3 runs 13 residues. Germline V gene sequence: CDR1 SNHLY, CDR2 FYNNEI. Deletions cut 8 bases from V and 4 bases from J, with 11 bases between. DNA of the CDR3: TGTGCCAGCCACGGGACAAGCACCGGGGAGCTGTTTTTT. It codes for CASHGTSTGELFF.

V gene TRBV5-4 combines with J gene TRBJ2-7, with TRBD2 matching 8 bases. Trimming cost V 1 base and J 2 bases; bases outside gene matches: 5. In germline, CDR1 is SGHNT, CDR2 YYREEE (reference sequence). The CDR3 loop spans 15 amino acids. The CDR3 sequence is CASSLSGRAPYEQYF. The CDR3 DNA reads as TGTGCCAGCAGCTTGTCCGGGAGGGCCCCCTACGAGCAGTACTTC. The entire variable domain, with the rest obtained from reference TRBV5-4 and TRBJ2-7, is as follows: ETGVTQSPTHLIKTRGQQVTLRCSSQSGHNTVSWYQQALGQGPQFIFQYYREEENGRGNFPPRFSGLQFPNYSSELNVNALELDDSALYLCASSLSGRAPYEQYFGPGTRLTVT.

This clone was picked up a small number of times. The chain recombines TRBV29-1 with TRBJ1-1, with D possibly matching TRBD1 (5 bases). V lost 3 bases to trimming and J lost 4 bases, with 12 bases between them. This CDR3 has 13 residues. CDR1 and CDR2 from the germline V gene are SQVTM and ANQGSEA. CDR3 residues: CSVDQGGVTEAFF. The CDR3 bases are TGCAGCGTTGATCAGGGCGGCGTCACTGAAGCTTTCTTT.

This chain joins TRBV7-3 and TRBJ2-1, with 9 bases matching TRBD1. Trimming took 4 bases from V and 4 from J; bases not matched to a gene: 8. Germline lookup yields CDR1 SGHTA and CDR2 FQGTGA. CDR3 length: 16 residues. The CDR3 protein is CASSYLGTGLYNEQFF. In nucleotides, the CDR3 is TGTGCCAGCAGCTATTTAGGGACAGGGTTATACAATGAGCAGTTCTTC.

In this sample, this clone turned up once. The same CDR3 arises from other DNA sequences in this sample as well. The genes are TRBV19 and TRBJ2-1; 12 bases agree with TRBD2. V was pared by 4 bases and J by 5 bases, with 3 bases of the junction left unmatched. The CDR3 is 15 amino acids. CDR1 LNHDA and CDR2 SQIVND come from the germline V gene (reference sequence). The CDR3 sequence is CASSRLAGVHNEQFF. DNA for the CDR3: TGTGCCAGTAGTAGACTAGCGGGGGTTCACAATGAGCAGTTCTTC.

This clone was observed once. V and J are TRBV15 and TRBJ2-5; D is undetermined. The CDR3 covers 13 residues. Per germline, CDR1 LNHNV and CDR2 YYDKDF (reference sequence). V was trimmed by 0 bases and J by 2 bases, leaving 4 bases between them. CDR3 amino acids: CATSRDQQETQYF. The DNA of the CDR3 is TGTGCCACCAGCAGAGATCAGCAAGAGACCCAGTACTTC.

The CDR3 DNA follows: TGCGCCAGCAGCCCGACTACCGGGACTTCGTTACACACCGGGGAGCTGTTTTTT. Its translation is CASSPTTGTSLHTGELFF. This chain joins TRBV4-1 and TRBJ2-2; D is perhaps TRBD2 (6 bases). V lost 4 bases and J lost 3, with 21 bases in between. This CDR3 region has 18 residues. Per germline, CDR1 MGHRA and CDR2 YSYEKL.

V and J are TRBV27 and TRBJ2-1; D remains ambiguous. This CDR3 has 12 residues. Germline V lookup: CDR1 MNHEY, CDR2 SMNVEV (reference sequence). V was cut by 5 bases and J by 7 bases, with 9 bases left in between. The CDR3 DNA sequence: TGTGCCAGCAGTAGAAGAACGAATGAGCAGTTCTTC. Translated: CASSRRTNEQFF.

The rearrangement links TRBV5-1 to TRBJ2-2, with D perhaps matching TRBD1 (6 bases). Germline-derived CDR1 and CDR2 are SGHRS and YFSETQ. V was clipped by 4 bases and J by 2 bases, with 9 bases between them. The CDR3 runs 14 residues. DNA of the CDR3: TGCGCCAGCAGCACACAGGGTAACACCGGGGAGCTGTTTTTT. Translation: CASSTQGNTGELFF.

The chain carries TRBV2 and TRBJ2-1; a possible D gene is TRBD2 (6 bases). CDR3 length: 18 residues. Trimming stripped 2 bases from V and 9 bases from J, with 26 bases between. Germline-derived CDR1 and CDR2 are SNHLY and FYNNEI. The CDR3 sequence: CASSEPSVQPFFFGEQFF. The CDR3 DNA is TGTGCCAGCAGTGAACCTAGCGTCCAACCATTTTTTTTTGGTGAGCAGTTCTTC. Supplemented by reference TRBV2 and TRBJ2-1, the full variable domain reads EPEVTQTPSHQVTQMGQEVILRCVPISNHLYFYWYRQILGQKVEFLVSFYNNEISEKSEIFDDQFSVERPDGSNFTLKIRSTKLEDSAMYFCASSEPSVQPFFFGEQFFGPGTRLTVL.

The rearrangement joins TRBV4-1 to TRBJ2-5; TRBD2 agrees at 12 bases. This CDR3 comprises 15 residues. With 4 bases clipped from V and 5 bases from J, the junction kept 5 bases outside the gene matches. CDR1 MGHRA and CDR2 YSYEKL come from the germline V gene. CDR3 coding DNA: TGCGCCAGCAGCCCTAGCGGGAGGGCTGGGGAGACCCAGTACTTC. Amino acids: CASSPSGRAGETQYF.

CDR3 nucleotides: TGTGCCAGCAGAAGGGGGCTTCGGAACACTGAAGCTTTCTTT. Amino acids: CASRRGLRNTEAFF. The chain employs TRBV28 and TRBJ1-1; 7 nucleotides line up with TRBD1. This CDR3 is 14 amino acids long. J gave up 1 base and V 6 bases, and 5 bases lay outside the gene matches. CDR1 is MDHEN, CDR2 SYDVKM, per germline.

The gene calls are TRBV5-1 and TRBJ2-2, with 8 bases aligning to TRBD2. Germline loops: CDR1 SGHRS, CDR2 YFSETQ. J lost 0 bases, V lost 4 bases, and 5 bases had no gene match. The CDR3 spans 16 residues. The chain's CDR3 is CASSPRGGTNTGELFF. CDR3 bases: TGCGCCAGCAGCCCCCGGGGGGGGACGAACACCGGGGAGCTGTTTTTT. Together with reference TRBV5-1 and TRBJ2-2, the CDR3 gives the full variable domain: KAGVTQTPRYLIKTRGQQVTLSCSPISGHRSVSWYQQTPGQGLQFLFEYFSETQRNKGNFPGRFSGRQFSNSRSEMNVSTLELGDSALYLCASSPRGGTNTGELFFGEGSRLTVL.

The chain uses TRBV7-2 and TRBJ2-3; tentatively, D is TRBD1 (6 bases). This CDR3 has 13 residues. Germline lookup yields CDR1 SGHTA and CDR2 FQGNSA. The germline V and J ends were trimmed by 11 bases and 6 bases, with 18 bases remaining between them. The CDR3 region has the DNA TGTGCCGGTGGGCCCAGGGGTACGGATACGCAGTATTTT. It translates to CAGGPRGTDTQYF.

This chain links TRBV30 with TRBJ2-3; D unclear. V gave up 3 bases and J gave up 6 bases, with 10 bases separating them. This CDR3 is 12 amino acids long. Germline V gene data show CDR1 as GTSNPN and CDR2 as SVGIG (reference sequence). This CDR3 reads CAWRGNSDTQYF. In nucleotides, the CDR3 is TGTGCCTGGAGGGGCAATTCGGATACGCAGTATTTT.

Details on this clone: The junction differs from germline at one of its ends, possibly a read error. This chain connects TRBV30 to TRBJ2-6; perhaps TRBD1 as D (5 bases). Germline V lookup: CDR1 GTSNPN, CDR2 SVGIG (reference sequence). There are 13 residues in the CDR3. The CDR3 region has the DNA TGTGCCTGGGGTGTGGGTGGGGCCAACGCCCTGACTTTC. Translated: CAWGVGGANALTF.

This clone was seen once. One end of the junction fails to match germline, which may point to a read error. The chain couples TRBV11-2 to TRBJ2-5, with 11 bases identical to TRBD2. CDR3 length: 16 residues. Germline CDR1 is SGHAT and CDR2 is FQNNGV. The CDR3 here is CARSSRLAGQGETQYF. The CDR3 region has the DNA TGTGCCCGCAGCTCGAGACTAGCGGGACAGGGAGAGACCCAGTACTTC.

CDR3 DNA: TGTGCTAGTGGTTTGGGGATTACAGGGTCCCGCACAGATACGCAGTATTTT. Encoded protein: CASGLGITGSRTDTQYF. This chain connects TRBV12-5 to TRBJ2-3, with a possible D match to TRBD1 (6 bases). The V gene lost 1 base and the J gene lost 1 base, with 15 bases spanning the gap. Germline CDR1 is LGHNT and CDR2 is FRNRAP. The CDR3 consists of 17 residues.

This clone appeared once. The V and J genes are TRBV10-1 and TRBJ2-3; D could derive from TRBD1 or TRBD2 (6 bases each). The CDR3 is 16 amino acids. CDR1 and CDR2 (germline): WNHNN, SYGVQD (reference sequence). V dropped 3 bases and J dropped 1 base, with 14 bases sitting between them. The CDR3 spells CASSDPGQRGTDTQYF. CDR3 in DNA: TGCGCCAGCAGTGACCCCGGACAGCGGGGCACAGATACGCAGTATTTT.

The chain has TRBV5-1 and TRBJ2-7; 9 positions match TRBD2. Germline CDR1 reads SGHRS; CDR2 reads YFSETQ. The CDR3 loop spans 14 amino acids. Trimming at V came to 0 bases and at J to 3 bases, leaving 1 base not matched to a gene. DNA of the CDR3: TGCGCCAGCAGCTTGGGTAGCGGGAGCTACGAGCAGTACTTC. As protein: CASSLGSGSYEQYF.

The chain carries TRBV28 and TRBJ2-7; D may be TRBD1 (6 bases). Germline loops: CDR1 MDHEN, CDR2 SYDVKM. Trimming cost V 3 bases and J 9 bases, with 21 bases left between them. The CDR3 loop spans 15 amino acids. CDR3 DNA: TGTGCCAGCAGTTTGGTGGGGGCTAGAGGTCCAGGGCAGTACTTC. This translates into CASSLVGARGPGQYF.

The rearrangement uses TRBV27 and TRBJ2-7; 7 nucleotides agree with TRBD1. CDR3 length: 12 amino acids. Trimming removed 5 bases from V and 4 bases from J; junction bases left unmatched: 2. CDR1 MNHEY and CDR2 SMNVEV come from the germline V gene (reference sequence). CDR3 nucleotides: TGTGCCAGCAGTCACAGGGGTTACGAGCAGTACTTC. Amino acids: CASSHRGYEQYF.

CDR3 nucleotide sequence: TGCAGCGTTATACGGGACTACTATTCACAAAACAATGAGCAGTTCTTC. The encoded protein is CSVIRDYYSQNNEQFF. The genes are TRBV29-1 and TRBJ2-1, with 7 bases that match TRBD2. Germline V lookup: CDR1 SQVTM, CDR2 ANQGSEA. The CDR3 runs 16 residues. V was clipped by 5 bases and J by 5 bases; unmatched bases: 15.